Listed below are T cell receptor beta chains from one sample, sequenced in a study of T cells in Graves' hyperthyroidism and ophthalmopathy. From the multiplex PCR reads, TCRdb called clonotypes with MiXCR, one entry per CDR3 protein. The sample shows about 640,000 distinct CDR3 sequences, about a fifth of them seen only once. Sequenced sample: blood. Receptor source: a man younger than 45 with Graves' ophthalmopathy. Each CDR3 is given with its conserved first and last residue. A D gene is named only where the DNA matches it firmly. A row's size may be missing; if present it is once, few, many or a size class.

clone_size	d_call	v_call	j_call	cdr3_aa	cdr3_nt
many	TRBD1	TRBV28	TRBJ2-7	CASTNQGEGQGKYHEQYF	TGTGCCAGCACCAACCAGGGGGAGGGACAGGGAAAATACCACGAGCAGTACTTC
NA	TRBD1	TRBV30	TRBJ1-1	CAWQSGGSNTEAFF	TGTGCCTGGCAATCAGGGGGATCAAACACTGAAGCTTTCTTT
few	TRBD1	TRBV6-1	TRBJ1-5	CASTGTGANQPQHF	TGTGCCAGCACCGGGACAGGGGCCAATCAGCCCCAGCATTTT
NA	NA	TRBV3-1	TRBJ1-2	CASSLGRGAGYTF	TGTGCCAGCAGCCTAGGAAGAGGCGCTGGCTACACCTTC
few	NA	TRBV4-1	TRBJ1-2	CASSQDHRGPPGYTF	TGCGCCAGCAGCCAAGATCATAGGGGCCCCCCTGGCTACACCTTC
many	TRBD2	TRBV11-2	TRBJ2-5	CASSLEPNSGTSETQYF	TGTGCCAGCAGCTTAGAGCCGAATAGCGGGACATCAGAGACCCAGTACTTC
few	TRBD1	TRBV7-2	TRBJ1-5	CASSFAGTGRNQPQHF	TGTGCCAGCAGCTTTGCGGGGACAGGGCGCAATCAGCCCCAGCATTTT
many	NA	TRBV13	TRBJ2-7	CASSLTPGNKRHEQYF	TGTGCCAGCAGCTTAACACCAGGGAACAAACGGCACGAGCAGTACTTC
NA	NA	TRBV4-3	TRBJ2-7	CASSQDIMGVTSYEQYF	TGCGCCAGCAGCCAAGATATTATGGGGGTCACCTCCTACGAGCAGTACTTC
NA	NA	TRBV29-1	TRBJ2-1	CSVDSRVEQFF	TGCAGCGTTGATTCGAGGGTGGAGCAGTTCTTC
many	NA	TRBV2	TRBJ2-7	CASSDSDRLGQYF	TGTGCCAGCAGCGACTCGGACCGCCTAGGGCAGTACTTC
NA	NA	TRBV28	TRBJ2-4	CASSLEGNLAKDIQYF	TGTGCCAGCAGTTTGGAGGGGAACTTAGCCAAAGACATTCAGTACTTC
few	NA	TRBV5-1	TRBJ2-3	CASSLWYTGTTDTQYF	TGTGCCAGCAGCTTGTGGTACACCGGTACGACAGATACGCAGTATTTT
NA	TRBD1	TRBV19	TRBJ2-5	CASRIGQGQETQYF	TGTGCCAGCCGGATCGGACAGGGGCAAGAGACCCAGTACTTC
NA	NA	TRBV7-2	TRBJ1-1	CASSLVLIYTEAFF	TGTGCCAGCAGCTTAGTCCTTATTTACACTGAAGCTTTCTTT
NA	NA	TRBV6-1	TRBJ1-4	CASSRPGTNEKLFF	TGTGCCAGCAGCCGGCCGGGGACTAATGAAAAACTGTTTTTT
few	TRBD1	TRBV30	TRBJ1-3	CAWSAMIRDRGLWGNTIYF	TGTGCCTGGAGTGCCATGATCCGGGACAGGGGTTTGTGGGGAAACACCATATATTTT
few	NA	TRBV20-1	TRBJ1-5	CSASSGNYPQHF	TGCAGTGCTAGCTCTGGAAATTATCCCCAGCATTTT
few	NA	TRBV6-9	TRBJ1-4	CASKFETEKLFF	TGTGCCAGCAAGTTTGAAACTGAAAAACTGTTTTTT
few	TRBD1	TRBV28	TRBJ2-5	CASSLQGRKTQYF	TGTGCCAGCAGTCTACAGGGGAGAAAGACCCAGTACTTC
once	NA	TRBV7-9	TRBJ2-7	CASSLYRDNSYEQYF	TGTGCCAGCAGCCTTTACCGGGACAACTCCTACGAGCAGTACTTC
many	NA	TRBV3-1	TRBJ2-7	CASSQDLRLTYEQYF	TGTGCCAGCAGCCAAGATTTAAGACTGACCTACGAGCAGTACTTC
NA	NA	TRBV7-9	TRBJ2-2	CASSIADGELFF	TGTGCCAGCAGCATAGCGGACGGGGAGCTGTTTTTT
NA	TRBD2	TRBV24-1	TRBJ2-3	CATSFPGLAGGPITDTQYF	TGTGCCACCAGCTTCCCGGGACTAGCGGGAGGGCCGATCACAGATACGCAGTATTTT
many	TRBD2	TRBV5-1	TRBJ2-1	CASRAGGREQFF	TGCGCCAGCAGAGCGGGAGGGCGGGAGCAGTTCTTC